The sequence of this T cell receptor (beta chain) was determined in a study of siplizumab effects on memory and regulatory T cells. Study conclusions and caveats: In siplizumab cultures, the suppressive function of proliferating Tregs remained unconfirmed.

TEMRA, effector memory, memory and naive subsets, all unstimulated, were sequenced in a few donor pairs. As to this clone: Its specificity is not known.

About 100,000 TCR templates underwent assay in every sample. Repertoires were generated with immunoSEQ multiplex PCR, while TCRdb's copy carries only in-frame clones and drops some. The sample has about 56,000 clones, around 97% seen once. The ends were cut back, 2 bases at V and 1 base at J, with 21 bases in the middle. The CDR3 covers 19 residues. Germline assignment: CDR1 SEHNR and CDR2 FQNEAQ (reference sequence). The rearrangement links TRBV7-9 to TRBJ2-1, with D unresolved. Sequenced sample: naive CD8+ T cells sorted from blood. The clonotype originates from a human donor in good health. The DNA of the CDR3 is TGTGCCAGCAGCTTACGGCCCGCCCGATACATCACTTCCTACAATGAGCAGTTCTTC. Translating it yields CASSLRPARYITSYNEQFF.